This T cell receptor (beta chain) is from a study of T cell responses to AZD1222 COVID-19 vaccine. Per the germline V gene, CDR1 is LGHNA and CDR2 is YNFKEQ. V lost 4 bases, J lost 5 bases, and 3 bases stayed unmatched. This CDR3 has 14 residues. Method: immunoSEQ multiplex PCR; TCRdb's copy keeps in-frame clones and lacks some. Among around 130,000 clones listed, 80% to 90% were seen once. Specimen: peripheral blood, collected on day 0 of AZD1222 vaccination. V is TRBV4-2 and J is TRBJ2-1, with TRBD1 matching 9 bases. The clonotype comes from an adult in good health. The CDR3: CASSPDRGDNEQFF. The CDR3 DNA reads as TGTGCCAGCAGCCCGGACAGGGGTGACAATGAGCAGTTCTTC.